The 2 T cell receptor beta chains listed next were all sequenced from one sample in a study of blood T cell repertoires in COVID-19. Sequencing was performed with immunoSEQ multiplex PCR; in TCRdb, only in-frame clones are kept and a portion is missing. The data contain roughly 150,000 clones, around 80% of them singletons. Source material: PBMCs or T cells enriched from blood (not recorded which). Receptors were obtained from a woman aged 45-65 years who had recovered from COVID-19.

In this sample, this clone turned up a few times. V gene TRBV7-2 combines with J gene TRBJ2-5; 8 nucleotides align to TRBD2. The CDR3 loop spans 15 amino acids. Germline values: CDR1 SGHTA, CDR2 FQGNSA. V was clipped by 5 bases and J by 2 bases; unmatched bases: 7. CDR3 in amino acids: CASSTQRGPQETQYF. Here the CDR3 DNA reads TGTGCCAGCAGCACGCAGCGGGGGCCTCAAGAGACCCAGTACTTC.

In DNA form, the CDR3 reads TGTGCCAGCAGTTACTCAGGGGGCACTGAAAAACTGTTTTTT. This codes for CASSYSGGTEKLFF. This chain links TRBV6-2 or TRBV6-3 with TRBJ1-4; 7 positions agree with TRBD1. Germline CDR1 and CDR2: MNHEY and SVGEGT. The CDR3 length is 14 residues. The V and J ends lost 0 bases and 7 bases, in that order; junction bases with no gene match: 2.